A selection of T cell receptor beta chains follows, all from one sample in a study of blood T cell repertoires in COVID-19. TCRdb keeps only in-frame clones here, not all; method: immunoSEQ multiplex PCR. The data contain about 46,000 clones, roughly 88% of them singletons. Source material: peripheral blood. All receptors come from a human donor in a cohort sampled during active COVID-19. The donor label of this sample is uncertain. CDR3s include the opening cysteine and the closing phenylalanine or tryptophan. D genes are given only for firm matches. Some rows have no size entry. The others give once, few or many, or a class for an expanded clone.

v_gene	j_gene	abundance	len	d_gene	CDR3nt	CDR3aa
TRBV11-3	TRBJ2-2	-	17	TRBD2	TGTGCCAGCAGCCCCCCGGGACTAGCGGGGGCCACCGGGGAGCTGTTTTTT	CASSPPGLAGATGELFF
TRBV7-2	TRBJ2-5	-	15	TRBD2	TGTGCCAGCAGGGGCGGGGGAGGTCCCCAAGAGACCCAGTACTTC	CASRGGGGPQETQYF
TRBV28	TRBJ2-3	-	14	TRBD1	TGTGCCAGCAGTTTAGTTCAGGGGGCAGATACGCAGTATTTT	CASSLVQGADTQYF
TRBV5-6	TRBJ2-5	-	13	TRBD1	TGTGCCAGCAGCACACAGGGGGGAGAGACCCAGTACTTC	CASSTQGGETQYF
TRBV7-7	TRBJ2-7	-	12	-	TGTGCTAGCAGCCAGGGTCAGCACGAGCAGTACTTC	CASSQGQHEQYF
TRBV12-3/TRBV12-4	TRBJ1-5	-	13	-	TGTGCCAGCAAAGCAGGGGCCAATCAGCCCCAGCATTTT	CASKAGANQPQHF
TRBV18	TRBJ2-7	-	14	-	TGTGCCAGCTCACCACCTGCTCGCGTCAACGAGCAGTACTTC	CASSPPARVNEQYF
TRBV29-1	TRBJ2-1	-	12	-	TGCAGCGTTGAAGATCGAGTTTTTGAGCAGTTCTTC	CSVEDRVFEQFF
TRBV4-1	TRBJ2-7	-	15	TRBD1	TGCGCCAGCAGCCAAGACCCACAGGGGATCGACGAGCAGTACTTC	CASSQDPQGIDEQYF
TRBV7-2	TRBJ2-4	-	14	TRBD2	TGTGCCAGCAGCCCGACTAGCGGGAAAAACATTCAGTACTTC	CASSPTSGKNIQYF
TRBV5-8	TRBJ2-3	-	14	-	TGTGCCAGCAGACCCCGACAGAGCACAGATACGCAGTATTTT	CASRPRQSTDTQYF
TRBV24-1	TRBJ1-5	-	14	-	TGTGCCACCAGTGATTTATCGGGGAATCAGCCCCAGCATTTT	CATSDLSGNQPQHF
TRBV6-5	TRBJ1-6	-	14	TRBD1	TGTGCCAGCAGTCCAGGGGGCGGCGGTTCACCCCTCCACTTT	CASSPGGGGSPLHF
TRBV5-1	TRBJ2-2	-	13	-	TGCGCCAGCAGCCAAGCGACGACCGGGGAGCTGTTTTTT	CASSQATTGELFF
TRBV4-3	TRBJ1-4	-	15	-	TGCGCCAGCAGCTCGGGGGACGGACACAATGAAAAACTGTTTTTT	CASSSGDGHNEKLFF
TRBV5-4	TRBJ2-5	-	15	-	TGTGCCAGCAGCTTGACCGGACTCAGGGGAGAGACCCAGTACTTC	CASSLTGLRGETQYF
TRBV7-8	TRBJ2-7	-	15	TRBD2	TGTGCCAGCAGCTTAGAGATAGCGGGGGCCTCTCTGGAGTACTTC	CASSLEIAGASLEYF
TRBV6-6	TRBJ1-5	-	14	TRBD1	TGTGCCAGCAGGGAGGACAGGGGAAATCAGCCCCAGCATTTT	CASREDRGNQPQHF
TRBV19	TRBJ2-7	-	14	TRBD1	TGTGCCAGTAGTATGGGACAGGGATCGGACGAGCAGTACTTC	CASSMGQGSDEQYF
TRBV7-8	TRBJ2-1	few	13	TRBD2	TGTGCCAGCAGCTTCGCGGGGGGGGGTGAGCAGTTCTTC	CASSFAGGGEQFF
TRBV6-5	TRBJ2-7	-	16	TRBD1	TGTGCCAGCAGTTACGTCCACGGGACAGGGTTCGACGAGCAGTACTTC	CASSYVHGTGFDEQYF
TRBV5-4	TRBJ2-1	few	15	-	TGTGCCAGCAGCGAAGGGGATAGCTCCTACAATGAGCAGTTCTTC	CASSEGDSSYNEQFF
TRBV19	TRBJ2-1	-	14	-	TGTGCCAGTAGTTCCAAGGGGTTCTACAATGAGCAGTTCTTC	CASSSKGFYNEQFF
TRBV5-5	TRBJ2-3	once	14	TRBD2	TGTGCCAGCAGCCCGGGACTAGCCGCAGATACGCAGTATTTT	CASSPGLAADTQYF
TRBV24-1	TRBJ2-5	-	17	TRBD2	TGTGCCACCAGTGATCTGGGACTAGCGGGGGAGCAAGAGACCCAGTACTTC	CATSDLGLAGEQETQYF